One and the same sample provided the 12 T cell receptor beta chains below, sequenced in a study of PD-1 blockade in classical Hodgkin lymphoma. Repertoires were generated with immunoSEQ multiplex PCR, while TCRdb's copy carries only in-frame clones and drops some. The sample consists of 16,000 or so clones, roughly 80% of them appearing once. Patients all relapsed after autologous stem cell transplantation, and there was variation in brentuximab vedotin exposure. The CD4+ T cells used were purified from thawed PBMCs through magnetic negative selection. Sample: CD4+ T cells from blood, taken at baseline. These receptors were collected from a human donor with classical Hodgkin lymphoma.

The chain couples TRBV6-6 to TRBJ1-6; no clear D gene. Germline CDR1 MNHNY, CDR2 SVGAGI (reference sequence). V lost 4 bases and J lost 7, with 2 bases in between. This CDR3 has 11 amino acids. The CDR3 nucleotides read TGTGCCAGCAGTTCGAATTCACCCCTCCACTTT. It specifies CASSSNSPLHF.

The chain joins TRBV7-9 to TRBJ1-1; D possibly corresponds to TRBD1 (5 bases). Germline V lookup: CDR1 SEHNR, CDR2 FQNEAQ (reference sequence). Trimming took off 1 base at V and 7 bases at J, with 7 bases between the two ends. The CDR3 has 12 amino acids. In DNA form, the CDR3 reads TGTGCCAGCAGCTTAGATAGGGGTGAAGCTTTCTTT. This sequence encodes CASSLDRGEAFF.

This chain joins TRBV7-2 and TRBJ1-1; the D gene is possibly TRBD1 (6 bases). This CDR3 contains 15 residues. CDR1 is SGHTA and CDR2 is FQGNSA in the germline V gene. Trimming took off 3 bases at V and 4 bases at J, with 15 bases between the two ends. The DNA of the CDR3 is TGTGCCAGCAGCTTGGCACAGGGATGGGTCACTGAAGCTTTCTTT. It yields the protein CASSLAQGWVTEAFF.

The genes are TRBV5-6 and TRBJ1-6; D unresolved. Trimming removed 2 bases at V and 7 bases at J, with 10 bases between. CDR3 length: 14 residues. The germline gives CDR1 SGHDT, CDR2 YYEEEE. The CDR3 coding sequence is TGTGCCAGCAGCTTCGGAGGAACGAATTCACCCCTCCACTTT. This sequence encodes CASSFGGTNSPLHF. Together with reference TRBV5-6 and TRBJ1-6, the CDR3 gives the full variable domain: DAGVTQSPTHLIKTRGQQVTLRCSPKSGHDTVSWYQQALGQGPQFIFQYYEEEERQRGNFPDRFSGHQFPNYSSELNVNALLLGDSALYLCASSFGGTNSPLHFGNGTRLTVT.

The CDR3 sequence is CASSLNLAGAETQYF. CDR3 sequence (DNA): TGTGCCAGCAGCTTAAATCTAGCGGGAGCCGAGACCCAGTACTTC. The chain uses TRBV5-4 and TRBJ2-5, with 10 nucleotides matching TRBD2. Germline V gene lookup returns CDR1 SGHNT and CDR2 YYREEE (reference sequence). J lost 5 bases, V lost 2 bases, and 6 bases had no gene match. The CDR3 has 15 residues. The full variable domain, in which reference TRBV5-4 and TRBJ2-5 provide the parts outside the CDR3, is ETGVTQSPTHLIKTRGQQVTLRCSSQSGHNTVSWYQQALGQGPQFIFQYYREEENGRGNFPPRFSGLQFPNYSSELNVNALELDDSALYLCASSLNLAGAETQYFGPGTRLLVL.

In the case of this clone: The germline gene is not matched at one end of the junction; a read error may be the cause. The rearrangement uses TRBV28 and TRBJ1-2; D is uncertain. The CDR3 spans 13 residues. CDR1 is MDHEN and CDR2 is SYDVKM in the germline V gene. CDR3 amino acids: CASSLETNYGHTF. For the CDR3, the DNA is TGTGCCAGCAGTTTAGAGACCAACTATGGCCACACCTTC.

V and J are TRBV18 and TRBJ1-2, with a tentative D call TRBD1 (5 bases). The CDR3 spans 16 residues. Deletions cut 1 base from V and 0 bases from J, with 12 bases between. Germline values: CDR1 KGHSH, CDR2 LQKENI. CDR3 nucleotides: TGTGCCAGCTCACCACTTTCAGGGCTAGCTAACTATGGCTACACCTTC. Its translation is CASSPLSGLANYGYTF.

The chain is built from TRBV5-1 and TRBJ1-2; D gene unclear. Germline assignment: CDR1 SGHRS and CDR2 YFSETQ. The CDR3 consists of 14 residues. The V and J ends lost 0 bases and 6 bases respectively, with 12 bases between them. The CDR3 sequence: CASSLGSPRDGYTF. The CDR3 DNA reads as TGCGCCAGCAGCTTGGGGAGCCCCCGCGATGGCTACACCTTC.

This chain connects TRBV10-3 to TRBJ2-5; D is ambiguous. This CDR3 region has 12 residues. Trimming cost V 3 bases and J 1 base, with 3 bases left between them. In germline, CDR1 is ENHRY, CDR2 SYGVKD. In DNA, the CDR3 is TGTGCCATCAGTGATCCCCAAGAGACCCAGTACTTC. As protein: CAISDPQETQYF.

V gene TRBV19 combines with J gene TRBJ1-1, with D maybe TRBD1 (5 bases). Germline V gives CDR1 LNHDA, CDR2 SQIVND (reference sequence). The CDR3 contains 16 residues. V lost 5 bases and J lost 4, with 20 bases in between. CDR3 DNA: TGTGCCAGTAGTGCCCGGGACGGCCTGAAAGGCACTGAAGCTTTCTTT. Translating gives CASSARDGLKGTEAFF.

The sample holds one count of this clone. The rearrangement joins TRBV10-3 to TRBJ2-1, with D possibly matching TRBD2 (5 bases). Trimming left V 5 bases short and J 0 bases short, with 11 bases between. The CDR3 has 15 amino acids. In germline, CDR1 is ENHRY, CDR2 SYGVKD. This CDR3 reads CAISWTSSSYNEQFF. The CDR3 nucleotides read TGTGCCATCAGTTGGACTTCTAGCTCCTACAATGAGCAGTTCTTC.

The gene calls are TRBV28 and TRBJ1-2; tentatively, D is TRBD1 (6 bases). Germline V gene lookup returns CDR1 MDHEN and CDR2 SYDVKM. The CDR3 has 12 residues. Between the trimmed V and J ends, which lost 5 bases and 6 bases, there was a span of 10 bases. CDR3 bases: TGTGCCAGCAGTCTCAGGACAGATGGCTACACCTTC. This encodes CASSLRTDGYTF.